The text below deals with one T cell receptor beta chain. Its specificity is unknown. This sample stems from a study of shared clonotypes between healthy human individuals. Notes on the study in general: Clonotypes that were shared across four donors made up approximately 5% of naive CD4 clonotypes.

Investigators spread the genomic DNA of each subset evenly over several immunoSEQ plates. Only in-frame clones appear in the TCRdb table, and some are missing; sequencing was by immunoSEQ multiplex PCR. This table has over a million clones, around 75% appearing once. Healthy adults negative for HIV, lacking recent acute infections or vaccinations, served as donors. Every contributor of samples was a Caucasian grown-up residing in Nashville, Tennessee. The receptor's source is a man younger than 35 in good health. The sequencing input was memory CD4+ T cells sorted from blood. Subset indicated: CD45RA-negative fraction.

The CDR3 DNA reads TGTGCCAGCTCACCAGAAGACAGGTCCCGCTATGGCTACACCTTC. Protein product: CASSPEDRSRYGYTF. This sequence joins TRBV18 and TRBJ1-2; D is perhaps TRBD1 (6 bases). The germline V gene has CDR1 KGHSH and CDR2 LQKENI. The CDR3 is 15 residues long. The V end was cut by 2 bases, the J end by 4 bases, with 14 bases between.